This T cell receptor beta chain was captured in a study of T cells in Graves' hyperthyroidism and ophthalmopathy. Across the whole study: Peripheral blood was drawn at first diagnosis, prior to all treatment.

V gave up 1 base and J gave up 6 bases, with 12 bases separating them. This CDR3 has 14 amino acids. This clonotype has a count of ten or more. A much more abundant neighbour one base away suggests this may be a read error. No conserved phenylalanine or tryptophan is present at the end of the CDR3, so a read error is the likely explanation. Duration under 3 months, a NOSPECS grade of at least 4, and a Clinical Activity Score of at least 3 characterized the ophthalmopathy patients. Isolation of PBMCs was performed on around 9.3 ml fresh peripheral blood. TCR beta CDR3 sequences were amplified from RNA transcripts. The HTBI primer set was used in a first-round RT-PCR of the TCR CDR3. TCRdb re-analysed the multiplex PCR reads in MiXCR, keeping a single row per CDR3 protein. The sample yields some 360,000 distinct CDR3 sequences, 18% seen once.

V is TRBV12-3 or TRBV12-4 and J is TRBJ1-1; a possible D gene is TRBD1 (6 bases). Sequenced material: blood. The receptor was derived from a woman in her 40s with Graves' ophthalmopathy. CDR3 coding DNA: TGTGCCAGCAGTTTAGGTCAGGGGTCGTCTGAAGCTTTCTCT. The encoded protein is CASSLGQGSSEAFS.